The sample holds a few counts of the clone carrying this TCR beta chain. This sample stems from a study of blood T cell repertoires in COVID-19. Whole-study context: From T cells, B-cell-depleted T cells, or PBMCs came the material, which was cDNA or gDNA.

The data were produced by immunoSEQ multiplex PCR, yet TCRdb's version contains in-frame clones alone and is incomplete. Of about 72,000 clones listed, 82% are singletons. In germline, CDR1 is MNHEY, CDR2 SMNVEV (reference sequence). The length of the CDR3 is 12 residues. V lost 3 bases and J 10 bases, leaving 12 bases between the germline ends. Sequenced material: peripheral blood. The origin of this receptor is a human donor in a cohort sampled during active COVID-19. The J gene is TRBJ1-1, the V gene TRBV27, with a weak D call TRBD1 (6 bases). The CDR3 DNA reads TGTGCCAGCAGTTTTCTTCGGGGGGCAGCTTTCTTT. It codes for CASSFLRGAAFF.